This T cell receptor (beta chain) was found in a study of naive and memory T cell subsets. After CD4 positive bead selection, the CD4-negative fraction gave CD8 T cells. Germline CDR1 and CDR2: SGHRS and YFSETQ. This CDR3 spans 13 amino acids. J gave up 4 bases and V 7 bases, and 5 bases lay outside the gene matches. Concerning this clonotype itself: The antigen remains unidentified.

Study-wide results and limits: Clonotypes here are unpaired alpha or beta chain sequences. Possibly reflecting memory cells re-expressing CD45RA, a few larger clonotypes occurred in naive repertoires, especially CD8.

Two oligonucleotides, mixed equimolar, formed the beta constant-region primer covering TRBC1 and TRBC2. The ligated cDNA underwent four PCR rounds using SP2 and nested alpha and beta constant-region primers. MiXCR, run by TCRdb on the UMI-ligation and nested PCR reads, gives a single entry per CDR3 protein. The sample includes approximately 90,000 distinct CDR3 sequences, 11% of them seen just once. The source material was naive CD4+ T cells from blood. This TCR derives from a human donor in good health. The rearrangement joins TRBV5-1 to TRBJ1-2, with 9 positions matching TRBD1. The CDR3 nucleotides read TGCGCCAGCCAGAGGGGACAGGGCTATGGCTACACCTTC. Amino acid sequence: CASQRGQGYGYTF.